These T cell receptor beta chains were read from a single sample in a study of CD8 T cells in Susac syndrome. TCRdb itself ran the immunoSEQ multiplex PCR reads through MiXCR, one entry per CDR3 protein. This sample yields under 350,000 distinct CDR3 sequences, of which about 91% are seen a single time; over 0.065% belongs to the top ten. Sequencing was done on a sample of CD4+ T cells from PBMCs. The receptors originated from a human donor with multiple sclerosis. Both conserved end residues are part of each CDR3.

J: TRBJ1-2; V: TRBV7-9; CDR3: CASRPQGQDYGYTF
J: TRBJ1-2; V: TRBV12-3/TRBV12-4; CDR3: CASKGDGYGYTF
J: TRBJ2-5; V: TRBV5-6; CDR3: CASTPQGREETQYF
J: TRBJ1-1; V: TRBV10-3; CDR3: CAISFDMNTEAFF
J: TRBJ1-1; V: TRBV25-1; CDR3: CASSELGHTEAFF
J: TRBJ2-7; V: TRBV29-1; CDR3: CSVLDRGDSYEQYF
J: TRBJ1-1; V: TRBV21-1; CDR3: CASSVGTVDKTEAFF
J: TRBJ2-5; V: TRBV7-3; CDR3: CASSLSGGETQYF
J: TRBJ1-5; V: TRBV28; CDR3: CASSLIGNQPQHF
J: TRBJ1-6; V: TRBV7-2; CDR3: CASRYRQGAYSPLHF
J: TRBJ2-5; V: TRBV6-6; CDR3: CASSYSERVETQYF